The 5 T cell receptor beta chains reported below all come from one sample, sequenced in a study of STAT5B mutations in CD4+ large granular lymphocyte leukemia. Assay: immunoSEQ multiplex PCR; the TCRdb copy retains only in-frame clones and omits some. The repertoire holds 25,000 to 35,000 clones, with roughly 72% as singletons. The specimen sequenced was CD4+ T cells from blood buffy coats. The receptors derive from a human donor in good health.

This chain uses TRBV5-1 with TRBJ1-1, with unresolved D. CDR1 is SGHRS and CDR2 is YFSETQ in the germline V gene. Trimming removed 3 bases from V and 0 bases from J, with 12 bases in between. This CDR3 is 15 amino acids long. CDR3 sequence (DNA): TGCGCCAGCAGCTCGGACGCGTCGATGAACACTGAAGCTTTCTTT. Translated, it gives CASSSDASMNTEAFF.

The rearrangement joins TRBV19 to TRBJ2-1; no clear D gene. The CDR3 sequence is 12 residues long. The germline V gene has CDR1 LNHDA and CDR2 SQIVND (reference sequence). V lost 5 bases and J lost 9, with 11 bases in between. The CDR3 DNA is TGTGCCAGTAGTTTTTTAATAGGTGAGCAGTTCTTC. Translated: CASSFLIGEQFF.

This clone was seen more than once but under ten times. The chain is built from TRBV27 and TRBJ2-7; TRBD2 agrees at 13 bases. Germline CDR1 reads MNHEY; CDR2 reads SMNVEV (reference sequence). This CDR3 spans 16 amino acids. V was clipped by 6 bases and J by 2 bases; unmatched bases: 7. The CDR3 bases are TGTGCCAGCAGAAGGACTAGCGGGAGCCGGACCTACGAGCAGTACTTC. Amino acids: CASRRTSGSRTYEQYF.

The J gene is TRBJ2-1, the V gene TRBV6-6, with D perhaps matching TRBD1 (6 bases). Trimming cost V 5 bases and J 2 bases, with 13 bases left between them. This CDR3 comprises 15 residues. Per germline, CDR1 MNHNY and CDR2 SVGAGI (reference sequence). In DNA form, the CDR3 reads TGTGCCAGCAGTACCCACAGGGTACCCTACAATGAGCAGTTCTTC. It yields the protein CASSTHRVPYNEQFF.

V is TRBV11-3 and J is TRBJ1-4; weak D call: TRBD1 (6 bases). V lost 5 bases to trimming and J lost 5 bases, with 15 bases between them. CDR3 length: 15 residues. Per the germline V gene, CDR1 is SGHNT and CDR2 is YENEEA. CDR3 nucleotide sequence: TGTGCCAGCAGCCCAGATGGGGGCCAAAATGAAAAACTGTTTTTT. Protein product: CASSPDGGQNEKLFF.